These T cell receptor beta chains were read from a single sample in a study of T-cell reconstitution after alpha-beta-depleted transplantation in children. TCRdb itself ran the PCR reads through MiXCR, one entry per CDR3 protein. Here the sample spans hundreds of thousands of distinct CDR3 sequences, 24% being singletons. The sequenced sample was PBMCs, mostly from graft donor cells, obtained 360 days after TCRalphabeta/CD19-depleted stem cell transplant. Receptor source: a female patient between 2 and 15 years old who had a stem cell transplant for congenital amegakaryocytic thrombocytopenia, so the T cells may come from the graft donor. The CDR3 runs from the conserved cysteine through the conserved F or W. Size values are once, few and many counts, or a class for expanded clones, and some rows have none.

j_call clone_size v_call cdr3_aa
TRBJ2-5 few TRBV20-1 CSAKAGNLQETQYF
TRBJ2-3 . TRBV7-2 CASTRGGTGASHTQYF
TRBJ2-3 few TRBV10-3 CAISEILAGATDTQYF
TRBJ2-2 few TRBV28 CASSFRVGSTGELFF
TRBJ2-5 . TRBV20-1 CSARQPHETQYF
TRBJ2-1 many TRBV5-1 CASSLKLAGLNEQFF
TRBJ2-3 . TRBV4-1 CASSQETSPDTQYF
TRBJ2-1 few TRBV10-3 CAISVTSAARDEQFF
TRBJ2-5 . TRBV20-1 CSALTGPKGTQYF
TRBJ2-1 . TRBV14 CASSQEIAWWGHNEQFF
TRBJ2-7 . TRBV5-5 CASSMGRGYVREQYF
TRBJ2-1 . TRBV29-1 CSVEGGARNEQFF
TRBJ2-5 . TRBV6-5 CASSSKTDLGETQYF
TRBJ1-4 . TRBV3-1 CASSQGSGGEKLFF
TRBJ1-4 . TRBV7-9 CASSSWDSYNEKLFF
TRBJ1-3 . TRBV5-1 CASSPYRATGNTIYF
TRBJ2-3 . TRBV2 CASRATSGGWADTQYF
TRBJ2-1 many TRBV7-2 CASRSTYNEQFF
TRBJ2-5 . TRBV19 CASRTHDQETQYF
TRBJ2-2 . TRBV5-1 CASSLAGGSNTGELFF
TRBJ1-1 few TRBV10-3 CAIRTDLNTEAFF
TRBJ2-7 . TRBV2 CASTREIYEQYF
TRBJ2-7 . TRBV7-9 CASSLAKKREQYF
TRBJ1-1 many TRBV20-1 CSALQGNTEAFF
TRBJ2-1 . TRBV12-3/TRBV12-4 CASSLEASVEHEQFF
TRBJ1-6 few TRBV12-3/TRBV12-4 CASSPHRGGGWNSPLHF
TRBJ1-2 . TRBV7-9 CASSLGDRVGYTF
TRBJ1-4 few TRBV2 CASRGEKLFF
TRBJ2-7 . TRBV12-3/TRBV12-4 CASSLLLSGVNEQYF
TRBJ2-5 few TRBV9 CASSLQGGARETQYF
TRBJ2-3 many TRBV6-6 CASTHPGTSDSTDTQYF
TRBJ1-5 many TRBV12-3/TRBV12-4 CASSPWGGEPQHF
TRBJ1-5 few TRBV29-1 CSVDSGAEGLYSNQPQHF
TRBJ2-7 . TRBV10-3 CAISVWGDRGREQYF
TRBJ2-5 . TRBV10-3 CAISDREETQYF
TRBJ2-7 . TRBV28 CASKGTQETYEQYF
TRBJ2-5 many TRBV12-3/TRBV12-4 CASSLQVWGQETQYF
TRBJ2-7 . TRBV7-9 CASSSRTGARVYEQYF
TRBJ1-4 many TRBV7-6 CASSIAGHRMEKLFF
TRBJ1-1 . TRBV20-1 CSALGQGRTEAFF
TRBJ2-5 . TRBV5-1 CASSSGTRFQETQYF
TRBJ1-1 few TRBV12-3/TRBV12-4 CASSSQFRTGNAEAFF
TRBJ1-1 . TRBV12-3/TRBV12-4 CASTSQPGLVAFF
TRBJ2-3 . TRBV30 CAWSTFRDSLDTQYF
TRBJ1-5 few TRBV4-1 CASSQARGSNQPQHF
TRBJ2-2 few TRBV4-3 CASSRDNTGELFF
TRBJ2-6 few TRBV2 CARTRVSGANVLTF
TRBJ2-1 few TRBV28 CASSPLGAGGYNEQFF
TRBJ1-2 . TRBV7-9 CASSPGEWVIGYTF